Below are 26 T cell receptor beta chains sequenced from a single sample in a study of vaccination effects on CD4 cells after COVID-19. Antigen specificity for these receptors is unknown. Peptide-pool stimulation followed by sequencing identified expanded antigen-specific CD4+ clonotypes in the ViraFEST assay. Cultured cells yielded isolated CD4+ T cells after 10 days. Recipients of the vaccine had no prior SARS-CoV-2 infection and negative nucleocapsid antibodies. TCRdb's table, derived via immunoSEQ multiplex PCR, lists solely in-frame clones and lacks some. The top ten clones hold about 26% of a sample with more than 40,000 clones, roughly 70% of them seen once. Source: CD4+ T cells from PBMCs cultured with HCoV-OC43 spike peptides, taken before COVID-19 vaccination. Regarding subset: HCoV-OC43 spike overlapping peptide pool stimulation. The receptors come from a human donor who received a COVID-19 vaccine.

The CDR3 loop is CSVEGVGTDTQYF. The DNA of the CDR3 is TGCAGCGTTGAAGGGGTTGGAACAGATACGCAGTATTTT. J is TRBJ2-3 and V is TRBV29-1, with unresolved D. Germline values: CDR1 SQVTM, CDR2 ANQGSEA. The V gene lost 1 base and the J gene lost 3 bases, with 8 bases spanning the gap. There are 13 residues in the CDR3.

The chain couples TRBV9 to TRBJ1-2; 7 nucleotides agree with TRBD1. The CDR3 runs 13 residues. Germline CDR1 reads SGDLS; CDR2 reads YYNGEE. The ends lost 4 bases at V and 6 bases at J; junction bases unmatched: 6. The CDR3 loop is CASSIGQDHGYTF. The DNA of the CDR3 is TGTGCCAGCAGCATCGGACAGGACCATGGCTACACCTTC.

The J gene is TRBJ2-1, the V gene TRBV7-8; the D call may be TRBD1 or TRBD2 (5 bases each). CDR3 length: 12 amino acids. Trimming removed 8 bases at V and 10 bases at J, with 15 bases between. The germline gives CDR1 SGHVS, CDR2 FQNEAQ. The CDR3 spells CASSGAVGEQFF. The DNA of the CDR3 is TGTGCCAGCTCCGGGGCCGTGGGGGAGCAGTTCTTC.

This clone has only a few counts. CDR3 in amino acids: CASNPLGPNYGYTF. CDR3 nucleotide sequence: TGTGCCAGCAACCCTCTGGGGCCTAACTATGGCTACACCTTC. The chain recombines TRBV9 with TRBJ1-2; the D gene is possibly TRBD1 (5 bases). This CDR3 has 14 amino acids. Germline CDR1 reads SGDLS; CDR2 reads YYNGEE. V lost 6 bases, J lost 0 bases, and 12 bases lay in between.

J is TRBJ2-7 and V is TRBV4-1; 10 nucleotides align to TRBD1. CDR1 and CDR2 from the germline V gene are MGHRA and YSYEKL. V lost 5 bases to trimming and J lost 3 bases; unmatched junction nucleotides: 4. This CDR3 is built from 14 residues. The CDR3 sequence is CASSTRTGGYEQYF. In nucleotides, the CDR3 is TGCGCCAGCAGCACCCGGACAGGGGGCTACGAGCAGTACTTC.

The chain couples TRBV4-2 to TRBJ2-2; 14 bases map to TRBD2. Germline loops: CDR1 LGHNA, CDR2 YNFKEQ. V was pared by 1 base and J by 3 bases, with 7 bases of the junction left unmatched. The CDR3 spans 19 residues. The CDR3 here is CASSQVEGLAGVYTGELFF. The CDR3 DNA reads TGTGCCAGCAGCCAAGTTGAGGGACTAGCGGGAGTGTACACCGGGGAGCTGTTTTTT.

The chain has TRBV7-9 and TRBJ1-2, with D unresolved. Trimming removed 3 bases at V and 6 bases at J, with 11 bases between. Germline V gives CDR1 SEHNR, CDR2 FQNEAQ (reference sequence). The CDR3 loop spans 13 amino acids. The CDR3 spells CASSFSGINGYTF. CDR3 coding DNA: TGTGCCAGCAGCTTCTCCGGGATCAATGGCTACACCTTC.

The CDR3 protein is CASSQEGSGGYGYTF. The CDR3, as DNA: TGCGCCAGCAGCCAAGAAGGTAGCGGTGGCTATGGCTACACCTTC. This sequence joins TRBV4-1 and TRBJ1-2; no clear D gene. V lost 0 bases and J lost 4, with 12 bases in between. This CDR3 spans 15 amino acids. CDR1 MGHRA and CDR2 YSYEKL come from the germline V gene.

This sequence joins TRBV18 and TRBJ2-1, with D tentatively TRBD2 (5 bases). CDR3 length: 14 residues. V was cut by 0 bases and J by 10 bases, with 13 bases left in between. CDR1 is KGHSH and CDR2 is LQKENI in the germline V gene. CDR3: CASSPPNQREEQFF. CDR3 coding DNA: TGTGCCAGCTCACCACCGAATCAGAGGGAAGAGCAGTTCTTC.

V is TRBV18 and J is TRBJ1-5; 7 nucleotides line up with TRBD1. Germline CDR1 and CDR2: KGHSH and LQKENI. Unmatched junction bases numbered 5, after V lost 3 bases and J lost 3 bases. This CDR3 region has 15 residues. Written as DNA, the CDR3 is TGTGCCAGCTCACCCCAGACAGGGTTCAATCAGCCCCAGCATTTT. Protein: CASSPQTGFNQPQHF.

The chain employs TRBV4-2 and TRBJ1-5; 8 bases are shared with TRBD1. The germline CDR1 and CDR2 sequences are LGHNA and YNFKEQ. V gave up 1 base and J gave up 5 bases; unmatched junction bases: 7. This CDR3 region has 16 residues. The CDR3 coding sequence is TGTGCCAGCAGCCAAGCCGCGGACAGGGAGTATCAGCCCCAGCATTTT. Amino acid sequence: CASSQAADREYQPQHF.

The V and J genes are TRBV30 and TRBJ1-3; 11 bases agree with TRBD1. The germline gives CDR1 GTSNPN, CDR2 SVGIG (reference sequence). Trimming took 7 bases from V and 4 from J; bases not matched to a gene: 3. CDR3 length equals 13 residues. The CDR3 bases are TGTGCCTCCGGGACAGGGGGGGGAAACACCATATATTTT. Amino acid sequence: CASGTGGGNTIYF.

The gene calls are TRBV12-3 or TRBV12-4 and TRBJ2-2; D gene ambiguous. The CDR3 is made up of 13 amino acids. Trimming cost V 5 bases and J 8 bases, with 12 bases left between them. The CDR3 DNA sequence: TGTGCCAGCAGTCTTCCTGTGGGTGGGGAGCTGTTTTTT. Translated, it gives CASSLPVGGELFF.

The chain has TRBV5-1 and TRBJ1-1; 8 nucleotides line up with TRBD1. V gave up 3 bases and J gave up 1 base; unmatched junction bases: 8. This CDR3 spans 16 amino acids. The germline CDR1 and CDR2 sequences are SGHRS and YFSETQ. The CDR3 sequence: CASSSDPGTGNTEAFF. The CDR3 DNA sequence: TGCGCCAGCAGCTCGGATCCCGGGACAGGGAACACTGAAGCTTTCTTT.

The CDR3 DNA reads TGTGCCAGCAGCTTGGAACTGGTCGCCCGGGGGACCCCGAACACCGGGGAGCTGTTTTTT. Translated: CASSLELVARGTPNTGELFF. This chain links TRBV5-5 with TRBJ2-2; a possible D gene is TRBD2 (6 bases). There are 20 residues in the CDR3. Per germline, CDR1 SGHKS and CDR2 YYEKEE (reference sequence). V was shortened by 0 bases and J by 0 bases, with 21 bases between the two germline ends.

The sample holds a few counts of this clone. The chain recombines TRBV5-1 with TRBJ1-3, with D tentatively TRBD1 (5 bases). Germline-derived CDR1 and CDR2 are SGHRS and YFSETQ. Trimming pared 3 bases from V and 1 base from J, leaving 8 bases between. This CDR3 spans 14 amino acids. The CDR3 spells CASSSGLSGNTIYF. As DNA, the CDR3 is TGCGCCAGCAGCTCGGGGCTTTCTGGAAACACCATATATTTT.

The chain recombines TRBV28 with TRBJ2-1; no clear D gene. The CDR3 spans 16 residues. CDR1 is MDHEN, CDR2 SYDVKM, per germline. With 3 bases removed from V and 0 bases from J, the gap between germline ends came to 12 bases. CDR3 coding DNA: TGTGCCAGCAGTTTGAGGCTCCTGAGCTCCTACAATGAGCAGTTCTTC. It is translated as CASSLRLLSSYNEQFF.

The V call is TRBV7-9, the J call TRBJ2-5; tentative D call: TRBD2 (5 bases). V shed 2 bases and J shed 1 base, with 14 bases lying between them. The CDR3 totals 16 residues. CDR1 and CDR2 from the germline V gene are SEHNR and FQNEAQ (reference sequence). Here the CDR3 reads CASSLLGMRVQETQYF. The CDR3 DNA reads TGTGCCAGCAGCTTACTGGGCATGAGGGTCCAAGAGACCCAGTACTTC.

The chain joins TRBV12-3 or TRBV12-4 to TRBJ1-1, with D possibly TRBD1 on 5 matching bases. Trimming stripped 4 bases from V and 4 bases from J, with 10 bases between. The length of the CDR3 is 13 residues. CDR3 protein: CASSWGAGTEAFF. The CDR3 nucleotides are TGTGCCAGCAGTTGGGGCGCGGGCACTGAAGCTTTCTTT.

The chain employs TRBV5-4 and TRBJ2-1; perhaps D is TRBD1 or TRBD2 (6 bases each). The CDR3 is 16 residues long. V lost 4 bases and J lost 7, with 21 bases in between. From germline, CDR1 is SGHNT and CDR2 YYREEE (reference sequence). CDR3 sequence reads: CASSHRDWGMRNEQFF. The CDR3 DNA is TGTGCCAGCAGCCACAGGGACTGGGGGATGAGGAATGAGCAGTTCTTC.

This clone showed up just once. This chain connects TRBV7-9 to TRBJ1-1, with 8 bases identical to TRBD1. The trim removed 1 base at V and 7 bases at J, leaving 8 bases unmatched. The CDR3 runs 15 residues. Per the germline V gene, CDR1 is SEHNR and CDR2 is FQNEAQ (reference sequence). CDR3 sequence: CASSLGAGGFGEAFF. The CDR3 DNA follows: TGTGCCAGCAGCTTAGGAGCAGGGGGCTTTGGTGAAGCTTTCTTT.

The V call is TRBV14, the J call TRBJ2-1, with 16 positions matching TRBD2. CDR1 is SGHDN, CDR2 FVKESK, per germline. This CDR3 is built from 17 residues. With V trimmed by 8 bases and J by 7 bases, 11 bases remained unmatched. CDR3 sequence reads: CASRLGTSGRASNEQFF. The CDR3 coding sequence is TGTGCCAGCCGACTCGGGACTAGCGGGAGGGCCTCAAATGAGCAGTTCTTC.

The rearrangement uses TRBV2 and TRBJ1-4; a possible D gene is TRBD1 (6 bases). CDR1 is SNHLY and CDR2 is FYNNEI in the germline V gene. The CDR3 has 15 residues. Trimming cost V 6 bases and J 3 bases, with 14 bases left between them. CDR3 loop: CASRAAGTPNEKLFF. The CDR3 DNA is TGTGCCAGCAGGGCCGCCGGGACACCTAATGAAAAACTGTTTTTT.

J is TRBJ1-5 and V is TRBV6-5; possibly TRBD1 for D (6 bases). The V gene lost 4 bases and the J gene lost 5 bases, with 9 bases spanning the gap. Germline values: CDR1 MNHEY, CDR2 SVGAGI. CDR3 length equals 13 residues. The CDR3 region has the DNA TGTGCCAGCAGTTCACAGGGCTATCAGCCCCAGCATTTT. It translates to CASSSQGYQPQHF.

The chain is built from TRBV6-6 and TRBJ2-7, with D hard to call. In germline, CDR1 is MNHNY, CDR2 SVGAGI (reference sequence). The CDR3 consists of 11 residues. Trimming removed 7 bases at V and 7 bases at J, with 11 bases between. CDR3 in amino acids: CASTRAGEQYF. The CDR3 region has the DNA TGTGCCAGCACCCGTGCCGGGGAGCAGTACTTC.

The chain is built from TRBV4-1 and TRBJ1-1; D unclear. This CDR3 contains 17 residues. From germline, CDR1 is MGHRA and CDR2 YSYEKL. Trimming took off 0 bases at V and 5 bases at J, with 19 bases between the two ends. In DNA form, the CDR3 reads TGCGCCAGCAGCCAAGATCTGAGGAGACGGGGTGGGACTGAAGCTTTCTTT. Protein sequence: CASSQDLRRRGGTEAFF.